This T cell receptor beta chain was sequenced during a study of blood T cells in healthy people across ages. Germline assignment: CDR1 SEHNR and CDR2 FQNEAQ (reference sequence). This CDR3 spans 14 amino acids. Trimming at V came to 5 bases and at J to 6 bases, leaving 5 bases not matched to a gene. It was with a sample-barcoded 5' primer and a J-beta primer mix that a second PCR of roughly 7 to 12 cycles was run. TCRdb reanalysed the 5' RACE reads using MiXCR and keeps one entry per CDR3 protein. The repertoire includes roughly 680,000 distinct CDR3 sequences, around 20% of them detected once, and approximately 3.6% sits in the top ten.

The source of this sequence is a man aged 65 to 85 in good health. The sample consisted of blood. The chain couples TRBV7-9 to TRBJ2-7; TRBD2 matches at 12 bases. The CDR3 reads CASSEGLAGAEQYF. As DNA, the CDR3 is TGTGCCAGCAGCGAGGGACTAGCGGGTGCCGAGCAGTACTTC.